The present T cell receptor (beta chain) was sequenced within a study of molecular identifiers for immune sequencing clone quantification (dated by TCRdb to 2016 to 2018). With regard to the full study: For a replicate experiment, RNA from roughly 21,000 or 96,000 naive CD8 T cells was divided into five aliquots, of which four were sequenced. CD8 T cells were used in a methods study to benchmark molecular-identifier clustering-based TCR repertoire sequencing (MIDCIRS) and TCR RNA copy counting.

Libraries of naive CD8 T cells were generated from around 20,000 to 1,000,000 sorted cells, with 10%, 30% or 50% of the purified RNA used. Naive CD8 T cells were FACS-sorted as CD8+CD4-CCR7+CD45RA+ on a BD FACSAria II into RLT Plus buffer. To test detection sensitivity, Jurkat RNA equivalent to about ten TCR copies was spiked into samples of about 19,000-1,000,000 naive CD8 T cells. CD8 T cells were enriched with RosetteSep CD8+ T Cell Enrichment Cocktail and Ficoll-Paque, followed by ACK red cell lysis. A single count supports this clonotype. No antigen is known for it. This may stem from a read error, because a much larger clone lies one nucleotide away. The conserved phenylalanine or tryptophan is not found at the CDR3 terminus, so this likely reflects a read error. General study outcomes and caveats: Naive libraries contained spiked-in Jurkat TCR RNA (around ten copies' worth), which is not part of the donor repertoire. A single cell's worth of spiked-in Jurkat TCR RNA was reported detectable even among about 1.1 million naive CD8 T cells. Highly expanded clone sizes could be underestimated because identical TCR molecules may share a barcode. When barcode sub-clustering was not used, chimeric consensus sequences inflated TCR diversity, with chimeras reaching as high as 47%. Approximately 3.3 recovered TCR RNA copies per cell were obtained by modeling, versus about 10 by digital PCR, implying a capture efficiency of about 30%. In CMV-specific effector cells, over 98% of molecules were held by clones above 20 RNA copies, whereas under 1% of molecules were held by such clones in naive cells.

Based on the germline V gene, the CDR1 and CDR2 sequences are SQVTM and ANQGSEA. The germline ends are 13 bases apart after V is trimmed by 5 bases and J by 5 bases. Inclusive of both ends, the CDR3 amounts to 12 amino acids. Only CDR3 DNA remains: 36 bases, in frame from the first base. The method was PCR. The sample was run on an Illumina HiSeq 4000. Preparation of bulk TCR libraries followed a previously described approach, with the TCR primers listed in Table S5. Purification of total RNA was performed with the Qiagen AllPrep DNA/RNA kit. Before any analysis, reads coming from multiple sequencing runs of the same library were combined into one pool. The original pipeline was this. Reads were retained only if an exact TCR constant sequence was present, and the retained reads were trimmed to 150 nt and grouped according to their 12-nt molecular barcodes. Within each barcode group, reads were sub-clustered at a 15% Levenshtein threshold, and quality-weighted consensus sequences were built per RNA molecule. Non-functional sequences were discarded, and so were lower-count sequences lying one edit away from another sequence. Based on a fit of two negative binomial distributions, barcode sub-clusters having less than 20% of the maximum read count were discarded. The public sequencing data were trimmed at Q25 with fastp and processed into clonotypes with MiXCR by TCRdb, which kept only in-frame beta chains. All rows with the same CDR3 protein become a single entry with the most common DNA and genes. The V and J calls reflect TCRdb's pipeline rather than the authors' work. The sample records some 320,000 distinct CDR3 sequences, 20% to 25% of which are singletons. The ten biggest clones cover 0.75% to 0.85% of the sample.

The chain uses TRBV29-1 and TRBJ2-7, with the D call perhaps TRBD1 or TRBD2, as 6 bases match in each case. This receptor was identified in a human donor in good health. Some libraries in this study had Jurkat cell RNA spiked in. Sequencing input: naive CD8+ T cells from blood, with Jurkat cell RNA spiked in. Sample cell subset or site, as interpreted from the label and publication: FACS-sorted CD8+CD4-CCR7+CD45RA+ naive T cells. In nucleotides, the sequence is TGCAGCGTTAACACAGGGAGGAACGAGCAGTACCTC. It translates as CSVNTGRNEQYL.